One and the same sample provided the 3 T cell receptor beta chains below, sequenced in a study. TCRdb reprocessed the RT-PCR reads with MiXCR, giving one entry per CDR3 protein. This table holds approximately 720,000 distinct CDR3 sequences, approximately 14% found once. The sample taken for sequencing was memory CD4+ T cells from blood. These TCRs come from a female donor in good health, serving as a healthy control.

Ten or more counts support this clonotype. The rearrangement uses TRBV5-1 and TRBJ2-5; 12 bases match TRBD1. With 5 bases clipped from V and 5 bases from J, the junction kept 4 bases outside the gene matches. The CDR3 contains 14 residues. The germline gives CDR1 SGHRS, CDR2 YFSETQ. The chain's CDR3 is CASSRDRGLETQYF. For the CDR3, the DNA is TGCGCCAGCAGTCGGGACAGGGGGCTGGAGACCCAGTACTTC.

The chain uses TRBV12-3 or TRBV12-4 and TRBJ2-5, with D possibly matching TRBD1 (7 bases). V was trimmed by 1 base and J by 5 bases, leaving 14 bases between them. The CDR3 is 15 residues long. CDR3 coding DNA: TGTGCCAGCAGTTTAGTGCAGGGGGGTCTGGAGACCCAGTACTTC. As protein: CASSLVQGGLETQYF.

The CDR3 is CATLGQASTDTQYF. Here the CDR3 DNA reads TGTGCCACCCTAGGTCAGGCCTCCACAGATACGCAGTATTTT. The J gene is TRBJ2-3, the V gene TRBV10-3, with D hard to call. The V and J ends lost 10 bases and 2 bases respectively, with 16 bases between them. The V gene's germline CDR1 is ENHRY and CDR2 SYGVKD. The CDR3 totals 14 residues.